These 18 T cell receptor beta chains were all obtained from the same sample, sequenced in a study of cytomegalovirus exposure and HLA in healthy donors. Profiling relied on immunoSEQ multiplex PCR, and the TCRdb table lists in-frame clones only, not all of them. This sample has fewer than 250,000 clones, with approximately 87% found just once. The sample taken for sequencing was PBMCs. These receptor sequences come from a man between 18 and 35 years old in good health and CMV-seronegative.

The table lists this clone with a count of one. The CDR3 nucleotides are TGCGCCAGCAGCTCGAACGACAGGGGATTGTACGAGCAGTACTTC. Its protein is CASSSNDRGLYEQYF. V gene TRBV5-1 combines with J gene TRBJ2-7, with 8 positions matching TRBD1. Germline CDR1 and CDR2: SGHRS and YFSETQ. This CDR3 has 15 residues. V shed 3 bases, J shed 4 bases, and the junction held 9 bases outside the gene matches.

The V gene is TRBV7-2, the J gene TRBJ2-1, with D unclear. Germline CDR1 and CDR2: SGHTA and FQGNSA. The CDR3 has 13 amino acids. The ends were cut back, 3 bases at V and 5 bases at J, with 8 bases in the middle. Written as DNA, the CDR3 is TGTGCCAGCAGCTTTTCCATTCACAATGAGCAGTTCTTC. Protein: CASSFSIHNEQFF.

The chain employs TRBV10-3 and TRBJ1-6; 11 positions agree with TRBD1. J gave up 9 bases and V 2 bases, and 6 bases lay outside the gene matches. Per the germline V gene, CDR1 is ENHRY and CDR2 is SYGVKD. The CDR3 runs 16 residues. The CDR3 region has the DNA TGTGCCATCAGTGAGCGGACAGGGGGCGTGAGTTCACCCCTCCACTTT. Translating gives CAISERTGGVSSPLHF.

This clone was detected only a few times. The chain links TRBV10-3 to TRBJ2-2; possibly TRBD2 for D (5 bases). CDR1 ENHRY and CDR2 SYGVKD come from the germline V gene. V was shortened by 11 bases and J by 4 bases, with 20 bases between the two germline ends. This CDR3 is 15 amino acids long. Written as DNA, the CDR3 is TGTGCCGTTTCTGAGAGGGCGGGCCCCACCGGGGAGCTGTTTTTT. Translation: CAVSERAGPTGELFF.

The rearrangement links TRBV29-1 to TRBJ1-2, with D possibly matching TRBD1 (5 bases). Germline values: CDR1 SQVTM, CDR2 ANQGSEA. V lost 4 bases to trimming and J lost 4 bases, with 10 bases between them. The CDR3 runs 12 residues. The CDR3 region is CSVARGGYGYTF. The CDR3 nucleotides read TGCAGCGTTGCAAGGGGTGGCTATGGCTACACCTTC.

This clone was counted a few times. The rearrangement joins TRBV6-5 to TRBJ1-2, with D hard to call. V lost 6 bases, J lost 7 bases, and 15 bases lay in between. The germline CDR1 and CDR2 sequences are MNHEY and SVGAGI. The CDR3 runs to 13 residues. The chain's CDR3 is CASRAGSFGGYTF. Written as DNA, the CDR3 is TGTGCCAGCAGAGCAGGATCCTTTGGTGGCTACACCTTC.

The rearrangement joins TRBV7-2 to TRBJ1-4, with a tentative D call TRBD1 (6 bases). Germline V gene lookup returns CDR1 SGHTA and CDR2 FQGNSA. The CDR3 length is 15 residues. V lost 5 bases, J lost 8 bases, and 18 bases lay in between. CDR3 in DNA: TGTGCCAGCAGCCCCGCTCAGGGGCTAGGCGAAAAACTGTTTTTT. Translation gives CASSPAQGLGEKLFF.

The chain carries TRBV5-1 and TRBJ2-2; possibly TRBD1 for D (5 bases). Trimming removed 0 bases from V and 7 bases from J, with 22 bases in between. This CDR3 contains 18 residues. Germline V lookup: CDR1 SGHRS, CDR2 YFSETQ. Written as DNA, the CDR3 is TGCGCCAGCAGCTTGGTGGAACGCGACAGTCTATTTAGCGGGGAGCTGTTTTTT. Its protein product is CASSLVERDSLFSGELFF.

The rearrangement links TRBV28 to TRBJ2-7; D perhaps matches TRBD2 (6 bases). Trimming shortened V by 5 bases and J by 5 bases, and 13 bases separated the two germline ends. The germline CDR1 and CDR2 sequences are MDHEN and SYDVKM. The CDR3 spans 13 residues. CDR3 sequence: CASSQTEGHEQYF. CDR3 DNA sequence: TGTGCCAGCAGTCAAACGGAGGGCCACGAGCAGTACTTC.

This clone came up once. The chain combines TRBV7-9 with TRBJ2-7; a weak D match, TRBD2 (6 bases). Trimming removed 4 bases from V and 5 bases from J, with 12 bases in between. The CDR3 has 13 residues. Germline V lookup: CDR1 SEHNR, CDR2 FQNEAQ (reference sequence). The CDR3 DNA follows: TGTGCCAGCAGCTCGGCTAGCGATGACGAGCAGTACTTC. It translates to CASSSASDDEQYF.

The chain has TRBV29-1 and TRBJ2-3; D not resolved. The CDR3 length is 11 residues. Germline V gives CDR1 SQVTM, CDR2 ANQGSEA. Trimming removed 4 bases at V and 2 bases at J, with 4 bases between. CDR3 protein: CSVGATDTQYF. In DNA, the CDR3 is TGCAGCGTTGGGGCCACAGATACGCAGTATTTT.

The DNA for the CDR3 is TGTGCCAGCAGCTTGATAGCGTGGGCTAGCACAGATACGCAGTATTTT. It translates to CASSLIAWASTDTQYF. The chain employs TRBV7-9 and TRBJ2-3; possible D gene TRBD2, 5 bases. CDR3 size: 16 residues. V was pared by 3 bases and J by 0 bases, with 13 bases between. The germline V gene has CDR1 SEHNR and CDR2 FQNEAQ (reference sequence).

The rearrangement joins TRBV27 to TRBJ1-2; tentative D call: TRBD1 (5 bases). Per germline, CDR1 MNHEY and CDR2 SMNVEV (reference sequence). The length of the CDR3 is 14 residues. Trimming took off 0 bases at V and 6 bases at J, with 11 bases between the two ends. Here the CDR3 DNA reads TGTGCCAGCAGTTTATCGATTGGGGGGGATGGCTACACCTTC. Translated: CASSLSIGGDGYTF.

The chain combines TRBV10-1 with TRBJ2-1, with TRBD1 matching over 9 bases. Trimming took 0 bases from V and 5 from J; bases not matched to a gene: 5. The germline CDR1 and CDR2 sequences are WNHNN and SYGVQD (reference sequence). The CDR3 is 16 residues long. The CDR3 spells CASSESGTGLDNEQFF. The CDR3 region has the DNA TGCGCCAGCAGTGAGTCGGGGACAGGGCTAGACAATGAGCAGTTCTTC.

On this clone itself: Other DNA sequences in this sample translate to the same CDR3. The chain is built from TRBV5-1 and TRBJ1-5; 8 positions agree with TRBD1. Trimming took 0 bases from V and 5 from J; bases not matched to a gene: 4. Germline V CDR1 and CDR2: SGHRS, YFSETQ. This CDR3 is 15 amino acids long. The CDR3 loop reads CASSLEGQGDQPQHF. In DNA, the CDR3 is TGCGCCAGCAGCTTGGAAGGACAGGGAGATCAGCCCCAGCATTTT.

V gene TRBV5-1 combines with J gene TRBJ2-7, with 8 bases identical to TRBD2. CDR3 length equals 15 residues. V trimming: 4 bases; J trimming: 6 bases; junction bases outside the gene matches: 12. Germline V gene data show CDR1 as SGHRS and CDR2 as YFSETQ. The CDR3 DNA reads as TGCGCCAGCAGCCCCCGGCCAGCGGGGGCCGGCGAGCAGTACTTC. Residues: CASSPRPAGAGEQYF.

The genes are TRBV7-2 and TRBJ2-2; 7 bases match TRBD2. V dropped 7 bases and J dropped 3; count of bases not matched to a gene: 8. The length of the CDR3 is 15 residues. Per germline, CDR1 SGHTA and CDR2 FQGNSA. CDR3 bases: TGTGCCAGCACCGCCCCGGCGGGAGACACCGGGGAGCTGTTTTTT. Protein: CASTAPAGDTGELFF.

The rearrangement links TRBV6-1 to TRBJ2-3; D is possibly TRBD2 (6 bases). Trimming pared 6 bases from V and 2 bases from J, leaving 12 bases between. Looked up from germline, CDR1 is MNHNS and CDR2 is SASEGT. The CDR3 loop spans 14 amino acids. CDR3 nucleotides: TGTGCCAGCAGGGAGGGAAAGGACACAGATACGCAGTATTTT. It translates to CASREGKDTDTQYF.